This TCR beta chain was retrieved from a study of neoadjuvant anti-PD-1 for oral cavity cancer. Overall study results and limits: PBMC Gini-index clonality exceeded responders' in non-responders post-nivolumab.

TCRdb keeps only in-frame clones here, not all; method: immunoSEQ multiplex PCR. In the table there are 7,500 to 10,000 clones, less than 70% of which are singletons. Time point here: after neoadjuvant nivolumab, at surgical resection. Patients had newly diagnosed, untreated stage II-IVA oral cavity squamous cell carcinoma. Worth noting for this clone: The antigen remains unidentified.

The sample consisted of PBMCs, taken after nivolumab (anti-PD-1) treatment. This clonotype was sampled from a person between 40 and 80 years old with oral cavity squamous cell carcinoma.

The CDR3 coding sequence is TGTGCCAGCAGCTTGGCAGGTGGTAACAACTACGAGCAGTACTTC. Residues: CASSLAGGNNYEQYF. V is TRBV5-4 and J is TRBJ2-7; no clear D gene. Germline V CDR1 and CDR2: SGHNT, YYREEE (reference sequence). CDR3 length equals 15 residues. The V end was cut by 0 bases, the J end by 3 bases, with 13 bases between.